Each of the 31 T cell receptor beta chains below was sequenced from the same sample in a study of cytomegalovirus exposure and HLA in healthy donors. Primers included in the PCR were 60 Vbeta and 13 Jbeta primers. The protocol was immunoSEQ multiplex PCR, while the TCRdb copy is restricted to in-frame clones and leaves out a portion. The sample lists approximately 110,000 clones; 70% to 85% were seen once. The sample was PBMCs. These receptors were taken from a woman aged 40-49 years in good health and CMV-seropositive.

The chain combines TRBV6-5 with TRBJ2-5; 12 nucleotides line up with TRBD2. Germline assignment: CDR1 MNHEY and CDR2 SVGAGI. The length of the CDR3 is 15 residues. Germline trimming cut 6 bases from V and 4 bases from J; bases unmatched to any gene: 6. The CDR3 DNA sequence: TGTGCCAGCAGCCTAGCGGGGGGGCCCCGAGAGACCCAGTACTTC. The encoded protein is CASSLAGGPRETQYF.

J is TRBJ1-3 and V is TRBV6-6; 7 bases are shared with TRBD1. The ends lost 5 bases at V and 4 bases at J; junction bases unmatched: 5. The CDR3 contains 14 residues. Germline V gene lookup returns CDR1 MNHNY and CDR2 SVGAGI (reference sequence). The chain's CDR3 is CASSQQGRGNTIYF. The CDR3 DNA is TGTGCCAGCAGTCAACAGGGGAGGGGAAACACCATATATTTT.

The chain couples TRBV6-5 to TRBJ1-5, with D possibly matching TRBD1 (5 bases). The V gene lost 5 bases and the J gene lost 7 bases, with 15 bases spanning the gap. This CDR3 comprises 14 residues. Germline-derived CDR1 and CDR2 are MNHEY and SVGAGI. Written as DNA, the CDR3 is TGTGCCAGCAGTCTACAGGTACTCGGGCAGCCCCAGCATTTT. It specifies CASSLQVLGQPQHF.

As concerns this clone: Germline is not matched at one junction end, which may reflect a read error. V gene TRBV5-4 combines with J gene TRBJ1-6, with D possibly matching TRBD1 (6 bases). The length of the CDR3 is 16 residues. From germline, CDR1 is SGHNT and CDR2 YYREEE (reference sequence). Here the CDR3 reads CASSLGGGGNNSPLYF. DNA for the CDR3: TGTGCCAGCAGCCTGGGAGGGGGTGGGAATAATTCACCCCTCTACTTT.

In DNA form, the CDR3 reads TGTGCCAGCAGCTTAGGACTTGGTCTTGGCGGGGAGCTGTTTTTT. As protein: CASSLGLGLGGELFF. The rearrangement uses TRBV7-9 and TRBJ2-2; no clear D gene. The CDR3 has 15 residues. Deletions cut 1 base from V and 7 bases from J, with 13 bases between. Germline V gene lookup returns CDR1 SEHNR and CDR2 FQNEAQ (reference sequence).

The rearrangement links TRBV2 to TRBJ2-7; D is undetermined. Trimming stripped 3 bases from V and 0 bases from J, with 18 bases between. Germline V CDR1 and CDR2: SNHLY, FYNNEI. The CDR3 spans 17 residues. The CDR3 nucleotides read TGTGCCAGCAGTGATTGGAGCGCCGATCCTAGCTCCTACGAGCAGTACTTC. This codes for CASSDWSADPSSYEQYF.

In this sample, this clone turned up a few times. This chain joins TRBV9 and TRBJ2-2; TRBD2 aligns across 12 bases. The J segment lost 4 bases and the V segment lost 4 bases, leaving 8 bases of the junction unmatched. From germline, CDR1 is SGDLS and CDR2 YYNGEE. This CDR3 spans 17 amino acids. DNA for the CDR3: TGTGCCAGCAGCTCATATTGGACTAGCGGGGCCACCGGGGAGCTGTTTTTT. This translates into CASSSYWTSGATGELFF.

The CDR3 region has the DNA TGTGCCAGCGGCTTGCGGCAGGGAAGCTACGAGCAGTACTTC. Amino acids: CASGLRQGSYEQYF. The chain combines TRBV27 with TRBJ2-7; a weak D match, TRBD1 (5 bases). The CDR3 is 14 residues long. The V end lost 8 bases, the J end lost 3 bases, and 17 bases lay between the germline ends. Looked up from germline, CDR1 is MNHEY and CDR2 is SMNVEV (reference sequence).

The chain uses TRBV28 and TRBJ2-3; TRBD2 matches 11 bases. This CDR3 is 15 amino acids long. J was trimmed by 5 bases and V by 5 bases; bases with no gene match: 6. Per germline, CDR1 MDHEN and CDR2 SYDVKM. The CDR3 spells CASSTVAGGQDTQYF. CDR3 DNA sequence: TGTGCCAGCAGTACGGTAGCGGGAGGGCAAGATACGCAGTATTTT.

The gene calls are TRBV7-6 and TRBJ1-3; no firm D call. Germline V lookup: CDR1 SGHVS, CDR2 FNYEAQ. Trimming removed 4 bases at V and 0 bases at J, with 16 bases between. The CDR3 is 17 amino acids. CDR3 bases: TGTGCCAGCAGCTCCCCCCGGCCGGGTATCTCTGGAAACACCATATATTTT. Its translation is CASSSPRPGISGNTIYF.

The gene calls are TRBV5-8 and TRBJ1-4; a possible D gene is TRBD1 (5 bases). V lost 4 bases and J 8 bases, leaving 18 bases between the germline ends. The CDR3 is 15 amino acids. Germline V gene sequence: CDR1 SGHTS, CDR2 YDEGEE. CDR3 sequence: CASSRGSAPGEKLFF. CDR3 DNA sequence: TGTGCCAGCAGCCGGGGGAGCGCCCCTGGCGAAAAACTGTTTTTT. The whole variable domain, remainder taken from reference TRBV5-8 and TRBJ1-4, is EAGVTQSPTHLIKTRGQQATLRCSPISGHTSVYWYQQALGLGLQFLLWYDEGEERNRGNFPPRFSGRQFPNYSSELNVNALELEDSALYLCASSRGSAPGEKLFFGSGTQLSVL.

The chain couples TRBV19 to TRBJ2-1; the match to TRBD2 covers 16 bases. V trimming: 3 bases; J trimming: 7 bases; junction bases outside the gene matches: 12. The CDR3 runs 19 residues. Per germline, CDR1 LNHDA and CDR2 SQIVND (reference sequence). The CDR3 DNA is TGTGCCAGTAGTATGGACCCTCCGGGACTAGCGGGAGGGCTAAATGAGCAGTTCTTC. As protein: CASSMDPPGLAGGLNEQFF.

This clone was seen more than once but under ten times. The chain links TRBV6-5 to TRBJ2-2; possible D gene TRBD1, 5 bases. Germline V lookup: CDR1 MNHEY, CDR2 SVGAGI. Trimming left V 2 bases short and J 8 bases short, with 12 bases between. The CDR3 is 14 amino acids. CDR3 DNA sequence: TGTGCCAGCAGTTACAGCTGGGGCGAGGGGGAGCTGTTTTTT. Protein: CASSYSWGEGELFF.

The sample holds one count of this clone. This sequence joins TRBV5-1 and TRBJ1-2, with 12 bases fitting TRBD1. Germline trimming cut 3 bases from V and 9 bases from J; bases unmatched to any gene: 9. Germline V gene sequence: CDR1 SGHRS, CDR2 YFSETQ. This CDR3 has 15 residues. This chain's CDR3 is CASSWQGGTGGSYTF. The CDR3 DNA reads TGCGCCAGCAGCTGGCAAGGAGGGACAGGGGGCAGCTACACCTTC.

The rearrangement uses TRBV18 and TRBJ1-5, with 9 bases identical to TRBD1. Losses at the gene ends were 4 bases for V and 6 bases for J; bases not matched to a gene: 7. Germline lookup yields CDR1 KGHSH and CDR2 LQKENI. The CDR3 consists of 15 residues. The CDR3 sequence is CASSQQGAVSQPQHF. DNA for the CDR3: TGTGCCAGCTCACAACAGGGGGCAGTGAGTCAGCCCCAGCATTTT.

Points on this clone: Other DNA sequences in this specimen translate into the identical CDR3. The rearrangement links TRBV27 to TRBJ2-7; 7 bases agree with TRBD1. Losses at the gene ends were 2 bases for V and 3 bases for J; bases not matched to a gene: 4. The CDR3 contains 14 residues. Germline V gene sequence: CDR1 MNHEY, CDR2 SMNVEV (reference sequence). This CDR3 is CASSLRQGVYEQYF. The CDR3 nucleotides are TGTGCCAGCAGTTTAAGGCAGGGGGTCTACGAGCAGTACTTC.

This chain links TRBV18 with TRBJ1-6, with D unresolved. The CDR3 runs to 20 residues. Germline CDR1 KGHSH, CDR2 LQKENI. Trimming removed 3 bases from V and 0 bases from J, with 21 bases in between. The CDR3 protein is CASSPVPMGGSVSYNSPLHF. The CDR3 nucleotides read TGTGCCAGCTCACCTGTGCCTATGGGAGGCTCAGTCTCCTATAATTCACCCCTCCACTTT.

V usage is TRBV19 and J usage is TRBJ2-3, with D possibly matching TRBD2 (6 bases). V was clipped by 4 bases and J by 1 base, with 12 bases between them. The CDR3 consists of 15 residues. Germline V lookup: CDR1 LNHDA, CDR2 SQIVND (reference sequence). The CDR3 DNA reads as TGTGCCAGTAGTAACCTTAGGGAGGGCACAGATACGCAGTATTTT. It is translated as CASSNLREGTDTQYF.

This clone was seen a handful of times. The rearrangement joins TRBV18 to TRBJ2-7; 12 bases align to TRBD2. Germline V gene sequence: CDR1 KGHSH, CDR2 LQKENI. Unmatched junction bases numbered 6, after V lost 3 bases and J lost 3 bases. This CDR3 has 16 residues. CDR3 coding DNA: TGTGCCAGCTCACCGACCGGGACTAGCGGGCTCTACGAGCAGTACTTC. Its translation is CASSPTGTSGLYEQYF.

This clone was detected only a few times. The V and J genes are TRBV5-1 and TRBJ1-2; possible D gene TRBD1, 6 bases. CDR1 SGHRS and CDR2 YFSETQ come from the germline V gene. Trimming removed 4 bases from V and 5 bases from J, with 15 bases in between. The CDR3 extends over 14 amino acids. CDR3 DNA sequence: TGCGCCAGCAGCACCGGGGGGGCCTGGTATGGCTACACCTTC. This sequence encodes CASSTGGAWYGYTF.

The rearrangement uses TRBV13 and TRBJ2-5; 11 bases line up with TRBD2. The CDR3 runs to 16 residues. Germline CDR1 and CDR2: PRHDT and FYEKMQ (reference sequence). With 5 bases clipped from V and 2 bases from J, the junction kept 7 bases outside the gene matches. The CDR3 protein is CASSPGLAGFQETQYF. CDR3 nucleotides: TGTGCCAGCAGCCCCGGACTAGCGGGCTTTCAAGAGACCCAGTACTTC.

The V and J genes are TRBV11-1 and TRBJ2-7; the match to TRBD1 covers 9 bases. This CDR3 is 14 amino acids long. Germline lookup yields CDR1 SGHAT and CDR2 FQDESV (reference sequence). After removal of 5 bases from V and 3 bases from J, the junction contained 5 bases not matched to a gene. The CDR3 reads CASSTDRGIYEQYF. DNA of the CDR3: TGTGCCAGCAGCACGGACAGGGGAATCTACGAGCAGTACTTC.

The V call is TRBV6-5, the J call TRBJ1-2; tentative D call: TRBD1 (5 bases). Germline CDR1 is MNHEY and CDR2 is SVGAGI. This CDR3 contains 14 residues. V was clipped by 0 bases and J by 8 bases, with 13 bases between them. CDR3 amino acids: CASSYSAGRRGYTF. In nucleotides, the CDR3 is TGTGCCAGCAGTTACTCGGCGGGGCGGCGGGGCTACACCTTC.

CDR3 sequence reads: CASSQTGWFTDTQYF. CDR3 nucleotide sequence: TGTGCCAGCAGCCAGACAGGATGGTTTACAGATACGCAGTATTTT. The chain carries TRBV27 and TRBJ2-3; D may be TRBD1 (6 bases). The germline CDR1 and CDR2 sequences are MNHEY and SMNVEV (reference sequence). This CDR3 is built from 15 residues. The V end was cut by 6 bases, the J end by 3 bases, with 16 bases between.

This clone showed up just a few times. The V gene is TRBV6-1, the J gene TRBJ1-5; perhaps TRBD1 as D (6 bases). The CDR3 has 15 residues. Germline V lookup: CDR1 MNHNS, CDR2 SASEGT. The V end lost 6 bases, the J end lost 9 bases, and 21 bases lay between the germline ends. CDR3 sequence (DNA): TGTGCCAGCAGCGAAAAGACGGGACAAGACCGGCCCCAGCATTTT. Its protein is CASSEKTGQDRPQHF.

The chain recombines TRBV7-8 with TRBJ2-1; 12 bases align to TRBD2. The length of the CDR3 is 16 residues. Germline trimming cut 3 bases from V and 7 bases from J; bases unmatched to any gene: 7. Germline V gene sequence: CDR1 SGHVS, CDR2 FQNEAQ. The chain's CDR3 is CASSFLAGGPRNEQFF. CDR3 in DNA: TGTGCCAGCAGCTTCCTAGCGGGAGGGCCTAGGAATGAGCAGTTCTTC.

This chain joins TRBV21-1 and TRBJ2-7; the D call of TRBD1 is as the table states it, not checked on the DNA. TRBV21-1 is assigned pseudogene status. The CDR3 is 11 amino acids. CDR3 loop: CASSNNYEQYF. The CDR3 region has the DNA TGTGCCAGCAGCAACAACTACGAGCAGTACTTC.

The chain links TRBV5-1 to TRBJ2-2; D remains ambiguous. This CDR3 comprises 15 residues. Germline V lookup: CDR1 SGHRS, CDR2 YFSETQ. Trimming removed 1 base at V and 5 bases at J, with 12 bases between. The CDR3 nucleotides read TGCGCCAGCAGCTTGTCGACTTCATCAACCGGGGAGCTGTTTTTT. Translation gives CASSLSTSSTGELFF.

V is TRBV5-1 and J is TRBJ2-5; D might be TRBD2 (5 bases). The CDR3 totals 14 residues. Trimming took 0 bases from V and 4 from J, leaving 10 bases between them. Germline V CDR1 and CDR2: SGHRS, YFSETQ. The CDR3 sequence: CASSLGGFPETQYF. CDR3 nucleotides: TGCGCCAGCAGCTTGGGAGGGTTCCCAGAGACCCAGTACTTC.

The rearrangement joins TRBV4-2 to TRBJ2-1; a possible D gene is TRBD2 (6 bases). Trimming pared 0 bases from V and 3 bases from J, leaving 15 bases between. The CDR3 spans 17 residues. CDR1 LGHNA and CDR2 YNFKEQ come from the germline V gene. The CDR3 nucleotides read TGTGCCAGCAGCCAAGATATTACCGGGACTCTCTACAATGAGCAGTTCTTC. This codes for CASSQDITGTLYNEQFF.

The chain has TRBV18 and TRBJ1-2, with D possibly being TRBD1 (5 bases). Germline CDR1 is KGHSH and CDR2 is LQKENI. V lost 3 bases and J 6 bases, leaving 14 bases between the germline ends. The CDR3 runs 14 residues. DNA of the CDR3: TGTGCCAGCTCACCTCAGGGTAGTTCGAATGGCTACACCTTC. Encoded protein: CASSPQGSSNGYTF. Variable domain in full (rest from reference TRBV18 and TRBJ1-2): NAGVMQNPRHLVRRRGQEARLRCSPMKGHSHVYWYRQLPEEGLKFMVYLQKENIIDESGMPKERFSAEFPKEGPSILRIQQVVRGDSAAYFCASSPQGSSNGYTFGSGTRLTVV.